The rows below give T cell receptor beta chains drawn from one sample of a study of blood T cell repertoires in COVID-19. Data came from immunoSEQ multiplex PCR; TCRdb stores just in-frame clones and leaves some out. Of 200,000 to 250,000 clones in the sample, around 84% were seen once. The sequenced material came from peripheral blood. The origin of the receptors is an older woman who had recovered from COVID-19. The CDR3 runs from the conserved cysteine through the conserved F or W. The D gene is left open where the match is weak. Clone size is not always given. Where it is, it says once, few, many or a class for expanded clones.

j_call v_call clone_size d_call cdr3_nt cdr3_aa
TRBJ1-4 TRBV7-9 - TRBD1 TGTGCCAGCACCCAGACAGGGTCAGAAAAACTGTTTTTT CASTQTGSEKLFF
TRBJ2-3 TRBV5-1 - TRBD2 TGCGCCAGCAGCTCTATAGGAGCGGGGAGCACAGATACGCAGTATTTT CASSSIGAGSTDTQYF
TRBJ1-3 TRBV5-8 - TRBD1 TGTGCCAGCAGCACCCCGGGACAGGGTGCTGGAAACACCATATATTTT CASSTPGQGAGNTIYF
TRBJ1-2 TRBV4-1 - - TGCGCCAGCAGCCAACTATGGGATCGAGTGGCAGGGCTTGGCTACACCTTC CASSQLWDRVAGLGYTF
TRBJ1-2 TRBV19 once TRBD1 TGTGCCAGTAGTATGCGACAGGGGGCCCTTTCTAACTATGGCTACACCTTC CASSMRQGALSNYGYTF
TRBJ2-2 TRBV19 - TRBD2 TGTGCCAGTATGGTCGGGGGGAAGGTAAACACCGGGGAGCTGTTTTTT CASMVGGKVNTGELFF
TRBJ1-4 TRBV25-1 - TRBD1 TGTGCCAGCAGTCGGGGACAGTATGAAAAACTGTTTTTT CASSRGQYEKLFF
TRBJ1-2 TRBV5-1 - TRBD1 TGCGCCAGCAGCCCCGGACAGGGGGGTTATGGCTACACCTTC CASSPGQGGYGYTF
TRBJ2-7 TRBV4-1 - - TGCGCCAGCAGCCAAGATTCGGGGCAGGGGTCCTACGAGCAGTACTTC CASSQDSGQGSYEQYF
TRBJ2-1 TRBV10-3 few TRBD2 TGTGCCATCAGTGAGCGCCTAGCGGGGGTGGATGAGCAGTTCTTC CAISERLAGVDEQFF
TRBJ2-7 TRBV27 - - TGTGCCAGCAGTTTATCAACCGGAGGCTACGAGCAGTACTTC CASSLSTGGYEQYF
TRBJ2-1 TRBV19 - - TGTGAACAGGCCCCCTCGCTCAATGAGCAGTTCTTC CEQAPSLNEQFF
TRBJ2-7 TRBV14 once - TGTGCCAGCAGCTCGACTCTCTACGAGCAGTACTTC CASSSTLYEQYF
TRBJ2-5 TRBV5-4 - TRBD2 TGTGCCAGCAGCCACACTAGCGGGGGGGGTCGGGAGACCCAGTACTTC CASSHTSGGGRETQYF
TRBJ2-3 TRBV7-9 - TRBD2 TGTGCCAGCAGCCTCCGCGGGGGGCAAGGTAGCACAGATACGCAGTATTTT CASSLRGGQGSTDTQYF
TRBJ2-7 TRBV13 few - TGTGCCAGCAGCTTAGGGCAGGGGGGATCCTACGAGCAGTACTTC CASSLGQGGSYEQYF
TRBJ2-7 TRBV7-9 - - TGTGCCAGCAGCTCAAGGGGGTTAACGTACTTC CASSSRGLTYF
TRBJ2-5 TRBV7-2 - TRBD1 TGTGCCAGCAGCTTCTACGGGACAGGGCAAGAGACCCAGTACTTC CASSFYGTGQETQYF
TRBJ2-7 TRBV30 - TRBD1 TGTGCCTGGAGTGCCCTCTTCGGACAGGGTTCCTACGAGCAGTACTTC CAWSALFGQGSYEQYF
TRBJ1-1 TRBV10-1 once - TGCGCCAGCAGTGAGTCAACAGGGAGTACTGAAGCTTTCTTT CASSESTGSTEAFF
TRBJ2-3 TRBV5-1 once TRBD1 TGCGCCAGCAGCGCTGGGACAGGGACTGATACGCAGTATTTT CASSAGTGTDTQYF
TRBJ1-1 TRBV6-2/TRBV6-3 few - TGTGCCAGCAGTTACTCGTTGCGGCCCCCGAGGACTGAAGCTTTCTTT CASSYSLRPPRTEAFF
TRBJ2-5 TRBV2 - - TGTGCCAGCTCGGTGGGGGCCGGTGAGACCCAGTACTTC CASSVGAGETQYF
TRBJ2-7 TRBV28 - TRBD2 TGTGCCAGCCGGCTCCCGGGACTAGCCTCCTACGAGCAGTACTTC CASRLPGLASYEQYF
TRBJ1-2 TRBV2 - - TGTGCCAGCAGTGAGGGGGGCTATGGCTACACCTTC CASSEGGYGYTF
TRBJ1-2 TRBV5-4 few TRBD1 TGCTCGTGCGAGGGGGCGAATGTGGCTGGCTACACCTTC CSCEGANVAGYTF
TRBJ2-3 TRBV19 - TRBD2 TGTGCCAGTAGTACCAGGGAGGGGTTTATCGGAGCGGATACGCAGTATTTT CASSTREGFIGADTQYF
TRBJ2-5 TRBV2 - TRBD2 TGTGCCAGCAGTGAAATGGCTAGCGGGGGCCAAGAGACCCAGTACTTC CASSEMASGGQETQYF
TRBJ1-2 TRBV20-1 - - TGCAGTGGGTCGGGGAGTTATGGCTACACCTTC CSGSGSYGYTF
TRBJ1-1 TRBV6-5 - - TGTGCCAGCAGTTACCAACAGGGTAGCCTGAACACTGAAGCTTTCTTT CASSYQQGSLNTEAFF
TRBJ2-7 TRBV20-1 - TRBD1 TGCAGTGCTAGAGATCGGGACAGCTATCGGTTC CSARDRDSYRF